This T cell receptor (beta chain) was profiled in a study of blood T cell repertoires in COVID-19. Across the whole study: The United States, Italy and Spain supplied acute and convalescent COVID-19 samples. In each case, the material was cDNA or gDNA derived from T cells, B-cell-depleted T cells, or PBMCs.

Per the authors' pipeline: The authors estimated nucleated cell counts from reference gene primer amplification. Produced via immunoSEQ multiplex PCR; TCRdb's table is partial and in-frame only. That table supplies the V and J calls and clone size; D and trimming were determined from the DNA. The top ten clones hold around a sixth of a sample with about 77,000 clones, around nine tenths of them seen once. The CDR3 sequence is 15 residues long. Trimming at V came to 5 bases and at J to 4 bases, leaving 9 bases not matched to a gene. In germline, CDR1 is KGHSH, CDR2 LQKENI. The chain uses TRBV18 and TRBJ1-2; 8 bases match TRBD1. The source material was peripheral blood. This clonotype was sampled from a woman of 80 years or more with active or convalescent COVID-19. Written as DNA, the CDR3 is TGTGCCAGCTCAACTGGACAGGGAAGCCTCTATGGCTACACCTTC. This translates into CASSTGQGSLYGYTF.